One sample yielded the 14 T cell receptor beta chains listed below, sequenced in a study of CD4 and CD8 cells across lung adenocarcinoma regions. Each CDR3 protein is one row after TCRdb ran MiXCR on the PCR reads. The sample contains some 8,800 distinct CDR3 sequences, about 51% of which appear only once. The sample was CD4+ T cells from the margin of a lung tumor. The receptor source for this set is a male donor with lung adenocarcinoma. The CD4 and CD8 labels of this study may be unreliable.

This clonotype appeared a few times. The J gene is TRBJ2-5, the V gene TRBV15; TRBD1 might be the D (6 bases). The CDR3 has 16 residues. The germline V and J ends were trimmed by 1 base and 5 bases, with 17 bases remaining between them. Germline V gene lookup returns CDR1 LNHNV and CDR2 YYDKDF (reference sequence). The CDR3 loop reads CATSRGRQGGTETQYF. For the CDR3, the DNA is TGTGCCACCAGCAGAGGCCGCCAAGGGGGTACGGAGACCCAGTACTTC.

The sample holds a few counts of this clonotype. The chain joins TRBV4-1 to TRBJ1-4; 8 nucleotides agree with TRBD1. V shed 3 bases and J 3 bases; nucleotides not matched to a gene: 12. The length of the CDR3 is 18 residues. Germline assignment: CDR1 MGHRA and CDR2 YSYEKL. The CDR3 sequence: CASSHWTGSGLANEKLFF. The CDR3 coding sequence is TGCGCCAGCAGCCACTGGACAGGGTCGGGGTTGGCTAATGAAAAACTGTTTTTT.

In its sample, this clonotype was seen a few times. The chain couples TRBV6-1 to TRBJ1-2; D may be TRBD1 (6 bases). With 3 bases removed from V and 2 bases from J, the gap between germline ends came to 10 bases. Germline CDR1 reads MNHNS; CDR2 reads SASEGT. CDR3 length equals 14 residues. The CDR3 region has the DNA TGTGCCAGCAGTGAGGGTCAGGGGAACTATGGCTACACCTTC. Residues: CASSEGQGNYGYTF.

This clonotype was recorded once. The chain employs TRBV4-1 and TRBJ2-1, with D possibly being TRBD2 (7 bases). The germline CDR1 and CDR2 sequences are MGHRA and YSYEKL. V gave up 1 base and J gave up 0 bases, with 13 bases separating them. The CDR3 has 17 amino acids. The CDR3 sequence: CASSQGGGGPSYNEQFF. The CDR3 DNA sequence: TGCGCCAGCAGCCAAGGAGGGGGGGGGCCCTCCTACAATGAGCAGTTCTTC.

Points on this clonotype: Given the absence of the conserved phenylalanine or tryptophan at the CDR3 end, a read error is likely. It is unclear where the CDR3 begins or ends on the DNA, so no DNA is shown, and the CDR3 is as TCRdb lists it. The chain combines TRBV11-1 with TRBJ2-3. The length of the CDR3 is 17 amino acids, counting both ends. Germline V gene lookup returns CDR1 SGHAT and CDR2 FQDESV (reference sequence). The CDR3 is CAWPNFHIFCRDKVSPC.

J is TRBJ2-5 and V is TRBV3-1; TRBD2 matches at 14 bases. With V trimmed by 4 bases and J by 2 bases, 3 bases remained unmatched. The CDR3 is 16 amino acids. Germline V gene lookup returns CDR1 LGHDT and CDR2 YNNKEL (reference sequence). Here the CDR3 reads CASSRRLAGGQETQYF. The CDR3 DNA is TGTGCCAGCAGCCGCCGACTAGCGGGGGGGCAAGAGACCCAGTACTTC.

Sample share makes this clonotype medium-sized. This chain links TRBV6-1 with TRBJ2-2, with 11 bases matching TRBD2. Per the germline V gene, CDR1 is MNHNS and CDR2 is SASEGT. The length of the CDR3 is 18 residues. Trimming removed 1 base from V and 4 bases from J; junction bases left unmatched: 8. CDR3 amino acids: CASSEVITSGSVTGELFF. For the CDR3, the DNA is TGTGCCAGCAGTGAAGTGATCACTAGCGGGAGTGTCACCGGGGAGCTGTTTTTT.

In this sample, this clonotype turned up many times. The chain carries TRBV6-1 and TRBJ1-2; D unresolved. The CDR3 extends over 13 amino acids. V gave up 3 bases and J gave up 8 bases, with 13 bases separating them. CDR1 and CDR2 from the germline V gene are MNHNS and SASEGT. The CDR3 coding sequence is TGTGCCAGCAGTGAGGGGAGGGCGAGGGGCTACACCTTC. It encodes CASSEGRARGYTF.

This rearrangement joins TRBV6-1 to TRBJ2-1, with 8 bases aligning to TRBD2. V lost 2 bases, J lost 0 bases, and 0 bases stayed unmatched. Germline-derived CDR1 and CDR2 are MNHNS and SASEGT. The CDR3 is 15 amino acids. The CDR3 sequence is CASSELAGSYNEQFF. In DNA form, the CDR3 reads TGTGCCAGCAGTGAACTAGCGGGCTCCTACAATGAGCAGTTCTTC.

This clonotype was seen repeatedly, ten times or more. In DNA form, the CDR3 reads TGTGCCAGCAGTTTAGTTGGGGGTAGCACAGATACGCAGTATTTT. The encoded protein is CASSLVGGSTDTQYF. The chain employs TRBV12-3 or TRBV12-4 and TRBJ2-3, with D perhaps TRBD1 or TRBD2 (5 bases each). There are 15 residues in the CDR3. V lost 1 base and J lost 0, with 8 bases in between.

By frequency in the sample, this clonotype is medium-sized. The gene calls are TRBV6-1 and TRBJ1-4; maybe TRBD1 (5 bases). The CDR3 sequence is 14 residues long. CDR1 MNHNS and CDR2 SASEGT come from the germline V gene. V lost 7 bases, J lost 8 bases, and 17 bases lay in between. DNA of the CDR3: TGTGCCAGCACCCCCGTGGGGGGGGGGGAAAAACTGTTTTTT. Amino acid sequence: CASTPVGGGEKLFF.

The chain carries TRBV10-1 and TRBJ2-5; 14 bases are shared with TRBD2. The CDR3 is 17 residues long. Germline lookup yields CDR1 WNHNN and CDR2 SYGVQD (reference sequence). Unmatched junction bases numbered 4, after V lost 0 bases and J lost 4 bases. The CDR3 reads CASSESKGLAGVETQYF. The CDR3 bases are TGCGCCAGCAGTGAGTCGAAGGGACTAGCGGGAGTAGAGACCCAGTACTTC.

V and J are TRBV11-2 and TRBJ1-1; D call uncertain. In germline, CDR1 is SGHAT, CDR2 FQNNGV. Trimming removed 4 bases at V and 0 bases at J, with 6 bases between. This CDR3 is built from 13 residues. For the CDR3, the DNA is TGTGCCAGCAGCTCTGAGCTGAACACTGAAGCTTTCTTT. This codes for CASSSELNTEAFF.

This clonotype is medium-sized by share. This chain joins TRBV6-1 and TRBJ2-5, with D tentatively TRBD2 (5 bases). Germline V gene sequence: CDR1 MNHNS, CDR2 SASEGT. The CDR3 sequence is 14 residues long. V lost 4 bases to trimming and J lost 5 bases, with 14 bases between them. CDR3 amino acids: CASSADPEEETQYF. The CDR3 DNA sequence: TGTGCCAGCAGTGCCGATCCGGAGGAGGAGACCCAGTACTTC.